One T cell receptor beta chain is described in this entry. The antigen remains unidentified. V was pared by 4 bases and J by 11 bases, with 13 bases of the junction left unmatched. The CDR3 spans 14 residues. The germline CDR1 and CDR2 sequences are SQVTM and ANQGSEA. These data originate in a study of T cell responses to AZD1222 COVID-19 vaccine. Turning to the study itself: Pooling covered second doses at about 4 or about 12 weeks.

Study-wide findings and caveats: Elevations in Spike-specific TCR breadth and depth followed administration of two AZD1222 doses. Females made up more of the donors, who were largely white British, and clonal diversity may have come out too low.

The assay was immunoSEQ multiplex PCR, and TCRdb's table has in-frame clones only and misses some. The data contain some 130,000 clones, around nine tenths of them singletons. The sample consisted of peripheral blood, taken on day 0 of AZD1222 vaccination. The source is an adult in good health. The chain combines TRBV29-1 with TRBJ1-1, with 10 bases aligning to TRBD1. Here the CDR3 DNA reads TGCAGCGTTGTTCAGAGGGGACAGGGGTTGCGGGCTTTCTTT. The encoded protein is CSVVQRGQGLRAFF.